A single TCR beta chain is shown here with its context. Its antigen is not yet known. No clone much larger than this one lies a single base away; base qualities are absent. Sequencer: Illumina HiSeq 1500. TCRdb ran its own pipeline on the public reads, namely fastp trimming at Q25 and MiXCR clone calling, and kept in-frame beta chains. One record per CDR3 amino acid sequence lists the most common genes and DNA. The sample records about 250,000 distinct CDR3 sequences, under 8.5% of which are singletons. Of the sample, around 6.5% falls within the top ten clones. At the junction V is shortened by 6 bases and J by 7 bases, with 19 bases in between. CDR1 and CDR2 are drawn from the germline V gene: MDHEN, SYDVKM. The CDR3 numbers 15 residues from cysteine through phenylalanine. Only the CDR3 region is kept as DNA, spanning 45 bases read in frame from base 1. The data originate from a study of T cell repertoires in cytomegalovirus infection (dated by TCRdb to about 2019). About the study as a whole: Donor HLA type was relevant to the analysis, as public TCR beta signatures indicated carriage of CMV infection together with the matching HLA type. The paper's findings and limits, for the study overall: The ex vivo response was dominated by HLA-C-restricted CMV-specific TCR beta clonotypes, which also provided the single most frequent clonotype in two of eight donors. In both this cohort and an independent cohort of 352 donors, the cumulative frequency of public TCR beta family members distinguished carriers of CMV infection plus the relevant HLA type.

The chain uses TRBV28 and TRBJ2-1; a weak D assignment points to TRBD1 (6 bases agree). This receptor was obtained from a human donor in good health (CMV status not recorded). Some clones in this sample may be carry-over from other donors' samples. Sequences were obtained from PBMCs. The CDR3 amino acid sequence is: CASSPTLGAGNEQFF. Read as DNA, the sequence is TGTGCCAGCAGCCCTACCTTGGGGGCCGGGAATGAGCAGTTCTTC. Joined to the reference TRBV28 and TRBJ2-1 proteins, this CDR3 gives the full variable domain: DVKVTQSSRYLVKRTGEKVFLECVQDMDHENMFWYRQDPGLGLRLIYFSYDVKMKEKGDIPEGYSVSREKKERFSLILESASTNQTSMYLCASSPTLGAGNEQFFGPGTRLTVL.